These T cell receptor beta chains were read from a single sample in a study of shared T cell receptors in the human thymus. TCRdb keeps only in-frame clones here, not all; method: immunoSEQ multiplex PCR. This table has 630,000 or so clones, around 87% appearing once. This sample also belongs to another study, concerning human thymus T cells.

Specimen: thymocytes. These receptors all come from a boy under three years old with a congenital heart defect. Each CDR3 is given with its conserved first and last residue. A D gene is named only where the DNA matches it firmly. The size of a clone is reported for some rows only, either as once, few or many, or as a class for expanded clones.

>TRBJ1-1|TRBV28|.|.|16
TGTGCCAGCAGGGGTCGATTTTGGGACATGAACACTGAAGCTTTCTTT
CASRGRFWDMNTEAFF
>TRBJ2-1|TRBV4-3|once|TRBD2|18
TGCGCCAGCAGCCAAGAGGGGCTAGCGGGGGGGCCTTACAATGAGCAGTTCTTC
CASSQEGLAGGPYNEQFF
>TRBJ1-5|TRBV7-8|.|.|15
TGTGCCAGCAGCTTAAGGAGGGGAAGCAATCAGCCCCAGCATTTT
CASSLRRGSNQPQHF
>TRBJ1-2|TRBV7-9|.|.|13
TGTGCCAGCAGCGAACAGGATCACTATGGCTACACCTTC
CASSEQDHYGYTF
>TRBJ2-1|TRBV20-1|.|TRBD2|11
TGCAGGGGGACTACCGACAATGAGCAGTTCTTC
CRGTTDNEQFF
>TRBJ1-4|TRBV2|.|.|14
TGTGCCAGCAGTGTGGATGGGCGGGGTGAAAAACTGTTTTTT
CASSVDGRGEKLFF
>TRBJ1-5|TRBV2|.|.|14
TGTGCCAGCAGGGGGAAAGGGGCAAATCAGCCCCAGCATTTT
CASRGKGANQPQHF
>TRBJ1-5|TRBV28|.|TRBD1|13
TGTGCCAGCAGTCGACAGGGAAATCAGCCCCAGCATTTT
CASSRQGNQPQHF
>TRBJ2-2|TRBV27|.|TRBD1|13
TGTGCCAGCGGGACAGCCAACACCGGGGAGCTGTTTTTT
CASGTANTGELFF
>TRBJ1-5|TRBV13|.|.|13
TGTGCCAGCAGCTTAGCCCAGAATCAGCCCCAGCATTTT
CASSLAQNQPQHF
>TRBJ2-3|TRBV30|once|TRBD2|18
TGTGCCTGGAGTAAGCTAGCGGGAGGTCTAAGGTGGACAGATACGCAGTATTTT
CAWSKLAGGLRWTDTQYF
>TRBJ2-7|TRBV4-1|.|TRBD1|13
TGCGCCAGCAGCAGGGACAGGTCCTACGAGCAGTACTTC
CASSRDRSYEQYF
>TRBJ1-6|TRBV9|.|.|14
TGTGCCAGCAGCGTAGGAACGGAGAATTCACCCCTCCACTTT
CASSVGTENSPLHF
>TRBJ1-5|TRBV30|.|.|15
TGTGCCTGGAGTGACGGGGACAACGCCAATCAGCCCCAGCATTTT
CAWSDGDNANQPQHF
>TRBJ1-2|TRBV4-1|.|.|16
TGCGCCAGCAGCCAGAGTCAGGAGGGGCGCGTCGAGGGCTACACCTTC
CASSQSQEGRVEGYTF
>TRBJ2-7|TRBV6-5|.|.|15
TGTGCCAGCAGTTATCAAGTGGGCGCGCCCCTCGAGCAGTACTTC
CASSYQVGAPLEQYF
>TRBJ2-1|TRBV19|.|TRBD1|15
TGTGCCAGTAGTATAAGGCGGGACAGGGGAAATGAGCAGTTCTTC
CASSIRRDRGNEQFF
>TRBJ1-2|TRBV19|once|TRBD1|14
TGTGCCAGTAGTACCGTCGACAGGGGCTATGGCTACACCTTC
CASSTVDRGYGYTF
>TRBJ2-1|TRBV15|.|.|16
TGTGCCACCAGCAGAGCCAGGGGAAGCTCCTACAATGAGCAGTTCTTC
CATSRARGSSYNEQFF
>TRBJ2-7|TRBV4-3|.|.|16
TGCGCCAGCAGCCAAGAGTATTGGGGGGTATCCTACGAGCAGTACTTC
CASSQEYWGVSYEQYF
>TRBJ2-7|TRBV10-3|few|TRBD2|14
TGTGCCATCAGTGAGAGTAGCGGGAGGAACGAGCAGTACTTC
CAISESSGRNEQYF
>TRBJ2-7|TRBV5-4|.|TRBD2|14
TGTGCCAGCTTCCTTAACGGGAGGGCCAACGAGCAGTACTTC
CASFLNGRANEQYF
>TRBJ2-2|TRBV13|.|TRBD2|20
TGTGCCAGCAGCTTAATCTCCCTAGCGGGGGGGCTGGAAGACACCGGGGAGCTGTTTTTT
CASSLISLAGGLEDTGELFF
>TRBJ1-4|TRBV5-1|once|TRBD1|15
TGCGCCAGCAGCTTGGTAGGGACAGGGGAAGAAAAACTGTTTTTT
CASSLVGTGEEKLFF
>TRBJ2-3|TRBV15|once|.|15
TGTGCCACCAGCAGAGATCAGTATCAGACAGATACGCAGTATTTT
CATSRDQYQTDTQYF
>TRBJ1-5|TRBV6-6|once|TRBD1|14
TGTGCCAGCAAAACAGGGGCGGAGGATCAGCCCCAGCATTTT
CASKTGAEDQPQHF
>TRBJ1-5|TRBV14|.|.|14
TGTGCCAGCAGTTTAAAATATAGCAATCAGCCCCAGCATTTT
CASSLKYSNQPQHF
>TRBJ2-5|TRBV10-2|.|TRBD2|15
TGCGCCAGCAGTGAGAGGGGAGGGCCGGGGGAGACCCAGTACTTC
CASSERGGPGETQYF
>TRBJ1-2|TRBV6-4|.|.|14
TGTGCCAGCAGCCCGGATCGGGTCTCTCCAGGCTACACCTTC
CASSPDRVSPGYTF
>TRBJ1-6|TRBV19|.|.|15
TGTGCCAGTAGTATACACAGGTGGGATAATTCACCCCTCCACTTT
CASSIHRWDNSPLHF
>TRBJ2-3|TRBV6-5|few|TRBD1|15
TGTGCCAGCAGTTACTCACAGGGGGGCACAGATACGCAGTATTTT
CASSYSQGGTDTQYF
>TRBJ2-7|TRBV5-1|.|TRBD2|14
TGCGCCAGCAGCGAGTCTAGCGGAAACTACGAGCAGTACTTC
CASSESSGNYEQYF
>TRBJ1-1|TRBV28|.|.|13
TGTGCCAGCAGTGTCCAGGGGCACACTGAAGCTTTCTTT
CASSVQGHTEAFF
>TRBJ1-1|TRBV19|.|.|12
TGTGCCAGTAGTGACAGGTCCCTTGAAGCTTTCTTT
CASSDRSLEAFF
>TRBJ1-2|TRBV19|.|TRBD1|18
TGTGCCAGTAGTACACGCCCGACAGGGACGTATCTTGACTATGGCTACACCTTC
CASSTRPTGTYLDYGYTF
>TRBJ2-3|TRBV4-1|.|TRBD2|17
TGCGCCAGCAGCCAAACTAGCGGGGGGACCAGCACAGATACGCAGTATTTT
CASSQTSGGTSTDTQYF
>TRBJ2-1|TRBV7-9|.|TRBD1|17
TGTGCCAGCAGACCGCGACCGGGACAGGGGGCAGACAATGAGCAGTTCTTC
CASRPRPGQGADNEQFF
>TRBJ2-5|TRBV6-6|.|.|15
TGTGCCAGCACCCCCTCGTTCGGGGGTTCAGAGACCCAGTACTTC
CASTPSFGGSETQYF
>TRBJ2-7|TRBV7-9|.|TRBD2|16
TGTGCCAGCAGCCGAGTGACTAGCGGGTTGAGTTACGAGCAGTACTTC
CASSRVTSGLSYEQYF
>TRBJ2-2|TRBV19|few|.|14
TGTGCCAGTAGGACGACAGTTTCCACCGGGGAGCTGTTTTTT
CASRTTVSTGELFF
>TRBJ1-5|TRBV11-2|.|TRBD1|18
TGTGCCAGCAGCTTAGAGCCCACTCGGACAGGGACTAATCAGCCCCAGCATTTT
CASSLEPTRTGTNQPQHF
>TRBJ2-5|TRBV7-6|.|TRBD2|18
TGTGCCAGCAGATCACCCTCGTCGACTAGCGGTTTACAAGAGACCCAGTACTTC
CASRSPSSTSGLQETQYF
>TRBJ2-7|TRBV11-3|.|TRBD2|13
TGTGCCAGCAGCAGGGTTAGCGGGACCGAGCAGTACTTC
CASSRVSGTEQYF